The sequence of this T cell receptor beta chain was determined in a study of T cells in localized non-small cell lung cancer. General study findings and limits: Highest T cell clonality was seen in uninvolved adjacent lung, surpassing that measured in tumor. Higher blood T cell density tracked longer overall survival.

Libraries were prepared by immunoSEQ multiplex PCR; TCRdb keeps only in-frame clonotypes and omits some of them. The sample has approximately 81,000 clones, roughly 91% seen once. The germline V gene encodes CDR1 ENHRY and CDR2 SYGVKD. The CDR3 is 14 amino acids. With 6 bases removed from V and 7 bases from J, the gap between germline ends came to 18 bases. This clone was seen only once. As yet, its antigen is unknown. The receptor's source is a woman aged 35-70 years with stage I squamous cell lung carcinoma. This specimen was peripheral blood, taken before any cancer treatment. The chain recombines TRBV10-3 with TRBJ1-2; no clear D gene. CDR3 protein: CAISPGRGGFGYTF. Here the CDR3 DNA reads TGTGCCATCAGCCCGGGAAGAGGTGGTTTTGGCTACACCTTC.